This TCR beta chain is drawn from a study of blood T cell repertoires in COVID-19. Living in about two dozen US areas, the participants were between about 18 and 90 years of age. Participant-reported clinical history was the basis for cohort assignment. This CDR3 contains 16 residues. The germline V gene has CDR1 MNHEY and CDR2 SVGAGI. V was clipped by 4 bases and J by 2 bases; unmatched bases: 8. How the authors handled the data: Estimates of nucleated cell counts were drawn from the amplification of reference gene primers. Sequenced by immunoSEQ multiplex PCR; TCRdb stores in-frame clones only, minus some. D and trimming were read from the DNA, whereas the V and J calls and clone size are those reported in that table. This table has about 160,000 clones, 75% to 85% appearing once.

This TCR was recovered from a woman aged 60 to 75 who had recovered from COVID-19. The chain recombines TRBV6-5 with TRBJ2-3; TRBD2 matches 8 bases. Sequencing used PBMCs or T cells enriched from blood (not recorded which). CDR3 sequence: CASSSPSGGATDTQYF. CDR3 in DNA: TGTGCCAGCAGTTCCCCCAGCGGGGGAGCCACAGATACGCAGTATTTT.